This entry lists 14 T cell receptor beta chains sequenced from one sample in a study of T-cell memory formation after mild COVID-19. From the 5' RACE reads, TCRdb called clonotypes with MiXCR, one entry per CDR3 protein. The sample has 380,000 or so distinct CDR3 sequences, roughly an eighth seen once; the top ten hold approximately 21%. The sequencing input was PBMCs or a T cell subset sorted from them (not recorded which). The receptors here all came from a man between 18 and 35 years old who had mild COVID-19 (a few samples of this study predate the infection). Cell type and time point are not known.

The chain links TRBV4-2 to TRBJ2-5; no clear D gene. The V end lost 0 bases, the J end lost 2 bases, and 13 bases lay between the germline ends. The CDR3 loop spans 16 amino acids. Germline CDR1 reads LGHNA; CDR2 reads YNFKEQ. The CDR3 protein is CASSQDLGTYQETQYF. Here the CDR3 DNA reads TGTGCCAGCAGCCAAGATTTGGGAACATATCAAGAGACCCAGTACTTC.

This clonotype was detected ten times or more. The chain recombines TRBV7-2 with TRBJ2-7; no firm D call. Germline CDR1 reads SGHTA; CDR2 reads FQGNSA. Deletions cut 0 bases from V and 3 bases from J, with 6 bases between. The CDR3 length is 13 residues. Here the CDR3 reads CASSLAASYEQYF. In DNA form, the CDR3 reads TGTGCCAGCAGCTTAGCAGCGAGCTACGAGCAGTACTTC.

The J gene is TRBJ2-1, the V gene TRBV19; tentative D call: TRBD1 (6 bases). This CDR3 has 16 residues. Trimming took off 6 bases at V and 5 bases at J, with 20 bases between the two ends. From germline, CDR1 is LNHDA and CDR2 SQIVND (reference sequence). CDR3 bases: TGTGCCAGTAGGGAACCACAGGGCATAAGTAACAATGAGCAGTTCTTC. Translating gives CASREPQGISNNEQFF.

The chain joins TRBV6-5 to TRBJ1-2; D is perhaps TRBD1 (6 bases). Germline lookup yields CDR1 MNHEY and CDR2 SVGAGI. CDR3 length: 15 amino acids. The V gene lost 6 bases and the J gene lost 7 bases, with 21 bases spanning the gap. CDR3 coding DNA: TGTGCCAGCAGCCCCGCGAGGGGGGTTGCCGGTGGCTACACCTTC. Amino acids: CASSPARGVAGGYTF.

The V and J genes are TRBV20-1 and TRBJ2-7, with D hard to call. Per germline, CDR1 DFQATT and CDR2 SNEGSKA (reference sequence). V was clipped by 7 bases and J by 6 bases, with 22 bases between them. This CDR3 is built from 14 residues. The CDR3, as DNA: TGCAGTGTTACGATTGGTTCCCTAGTAAGCGAGCAGTACTTC. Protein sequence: CSVTIGSLVSEQYF.

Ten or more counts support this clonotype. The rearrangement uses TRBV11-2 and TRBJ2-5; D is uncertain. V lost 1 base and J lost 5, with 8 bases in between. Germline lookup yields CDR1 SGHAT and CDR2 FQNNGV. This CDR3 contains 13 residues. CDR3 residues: CASSLGAWETQYF. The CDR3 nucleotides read TGTGCCAGCAGCTTAGGGGCTTGGGAGACCCAGTACTTC.

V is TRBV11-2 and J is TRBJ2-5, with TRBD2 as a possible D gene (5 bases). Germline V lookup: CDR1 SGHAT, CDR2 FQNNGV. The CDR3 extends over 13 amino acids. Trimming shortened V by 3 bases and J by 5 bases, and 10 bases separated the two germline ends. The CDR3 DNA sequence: TGTGCCAGCAGCTTTGTAGGGAGCGAGACCCAGTACTTC. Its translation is CASSFVGSETQYF.

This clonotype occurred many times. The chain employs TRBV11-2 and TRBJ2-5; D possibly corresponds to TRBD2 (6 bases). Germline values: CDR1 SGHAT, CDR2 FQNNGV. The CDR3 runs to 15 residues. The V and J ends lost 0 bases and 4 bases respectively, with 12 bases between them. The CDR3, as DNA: TGTGCCAGCAGCTTAGATGCGGGGTTCGGAGAGACCCAGTACTTC. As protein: CASSLDAGFGETQYF.

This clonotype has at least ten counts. The CDR3 DNA sequence: TGTGCCAGCAGCCAGGGGGAACGGCTCTACAATGAGCAGTTCTTC. It is translated as CASSQGERLYNEQFF. V gene TRBV9 combines with J gene TRBJ2-1, with 7 positions matching TRBD1. J lost 3 bases, V lost 4 bases, and 7 bases had no gene match. Per the germline V gene, CDR1 is SGDLS and CDR2 is YYNGEE. The CDR3 loop spans 15 amino acids.

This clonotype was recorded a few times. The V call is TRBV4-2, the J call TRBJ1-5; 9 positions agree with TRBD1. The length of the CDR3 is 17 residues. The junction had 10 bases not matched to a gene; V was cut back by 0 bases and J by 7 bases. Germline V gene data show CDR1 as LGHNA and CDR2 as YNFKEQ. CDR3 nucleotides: TGTGCCAGCAGCCAAGATCCGGGGGCGGACAGGGGACAGCCCCAGCATTTT. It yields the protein CASSQDPGADRGQPQHF.

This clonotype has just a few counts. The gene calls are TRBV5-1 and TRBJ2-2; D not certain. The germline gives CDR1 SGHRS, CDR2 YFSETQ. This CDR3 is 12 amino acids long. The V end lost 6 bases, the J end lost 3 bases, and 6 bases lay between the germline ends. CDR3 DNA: TGCGCCAGCAAAATAGACACCGGGGAGCTGTTTTTT. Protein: CASKIDTGELFF.

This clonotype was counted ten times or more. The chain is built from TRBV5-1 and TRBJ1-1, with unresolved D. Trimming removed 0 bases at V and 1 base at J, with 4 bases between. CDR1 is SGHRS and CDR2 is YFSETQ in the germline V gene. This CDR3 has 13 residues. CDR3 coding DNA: TGCGCCAGCAGCTTGGCCCCGAACACTGAAGCTTTCTTT. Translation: CASSLAPNTEAFF.

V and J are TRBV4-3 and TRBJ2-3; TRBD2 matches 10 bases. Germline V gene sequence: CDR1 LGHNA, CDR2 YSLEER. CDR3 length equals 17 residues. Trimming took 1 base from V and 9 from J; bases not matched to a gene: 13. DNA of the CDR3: TGCGCCAGCAGCCAAGGATCGAGCGGGGGGGCAGGTGGAACGCAGTATTTT. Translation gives CASSQGSSGGAGGTQYF.

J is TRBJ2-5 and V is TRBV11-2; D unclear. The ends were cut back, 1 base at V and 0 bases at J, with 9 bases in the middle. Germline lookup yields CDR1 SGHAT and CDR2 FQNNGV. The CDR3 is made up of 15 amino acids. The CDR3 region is CASSLGSAYQETQYF. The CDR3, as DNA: TGTGCCAGCAGCTTAGGTTCAGCCTACCAAGAGACCCAGTACTTC.